This T cell receptor (beta chain) was captured by sequencing in a study of beta chain features in type 1 diabetes. Reverse transcription of all isolated RNA meant that expressed TCRB transcripts were sequenced. Profiled with immunoSEQ multiplex PCR; TCRdb holds only in-frame clones, not every one. Of fewer than 350,000 clones listed, around 20% are singletons. The CDR3 totals 15 residues. Trimming removed 6 bases from V and 1 base from J, with 16 bases in between. The germline gives CDR1 MNHEY, CDR2 SVGAGI. General observations from the study: The cDNA sequencing approach could over-represent high-TCR-expressing cells.

About this clone itself: Its target is not known.

This sequence originates from a woman aged 18-29 years in good health. The V call is TRBV6-5, the J call TRBJ2-7; TRBD2 might be the D (6 bases). Material: naive CD4+ T cells from blood. CDR3 sequence (DNA): TGTGCCAGCAGCCCATACGGGGGATTGTCCTACGAGCAGTACTTC. As protein: CASSPYGGLSYEQYF.